The 3 T cell receptor beta chains below come from one sample, sequenced in a study of vaccination and CD4 T cells after COVID-19. The antigens of these receptors remain unknown. Scientists ran DNA taken from cultured CD4+ T cells through the Oncomine TCR Beta short-read assay for sequencing. The authors extracted genomic DNA from cultured CD4+ T cells. TCRdb itself ran the PCR reads through MiXCR, one entry per CDR3 protein. Of roughly 8,300 distinct CDR3 sequences listed, 36% are singletons. Treatment: approximately 9-day PBMC culture with coronavirus spike peptide pools or control peptides (ViraFEST assay). Unexposed donor CD4+ T cells predated the COVID-19 pandemic, collected 2011-2018. Sequenced input: CD4+ T cells from blood, cultured in vitro. The receptors come from a human donor in good health.

The chain has TRBV6-1 and TRBJ1-2; 7 bases are shared with TRBD1. The V gene end was trimmed by 6 bases and the J gene end by 4 bases; junction bases not matched to a gene: 5. Germline V gene data show CDR1 as MNHNS and CDR2 as SASEGT. The CDR3 sequence is 13 residues long. The CDR3 is CASSNGQVYGYTF. In nucleotides, the CDR3 is TGTGCCAGCAGCAACGGACAGGTCTATGGCTACACCTTC.

This chain connects TRBV12-3 or TRBV12-4 to TRBJ2-1; a weak D match, TRBD2 (6 bases). The CDR3 is 15 amino acids. The germline V and J ends were trimmed by 3 bases and 4 bases, with 13 bases remaining between them. CDR3 DNA sequence: TGTGCCAGCAGTTTTTATAGCGGACAATACAATGAGCAGTTCTTC. Translated: CASSFYSGQYNEQFF.

V and J are TRBV11-2 and TRBJ2-1; no clear D gene. The germline V gene has CDR1 SGHAT and CDR2 FQNNGV. The length of the CDR3 is 14 residues. V was trimmed by 6 bases and J by 9 bases, leaving 18 bases between them. The DNA of the CDR3 is TGTGCCAGCAGTCCGCAGGACCCCTTTGGTGAGCAGTTCTTC. Amino acids: CASSPQDPFGEQFF.